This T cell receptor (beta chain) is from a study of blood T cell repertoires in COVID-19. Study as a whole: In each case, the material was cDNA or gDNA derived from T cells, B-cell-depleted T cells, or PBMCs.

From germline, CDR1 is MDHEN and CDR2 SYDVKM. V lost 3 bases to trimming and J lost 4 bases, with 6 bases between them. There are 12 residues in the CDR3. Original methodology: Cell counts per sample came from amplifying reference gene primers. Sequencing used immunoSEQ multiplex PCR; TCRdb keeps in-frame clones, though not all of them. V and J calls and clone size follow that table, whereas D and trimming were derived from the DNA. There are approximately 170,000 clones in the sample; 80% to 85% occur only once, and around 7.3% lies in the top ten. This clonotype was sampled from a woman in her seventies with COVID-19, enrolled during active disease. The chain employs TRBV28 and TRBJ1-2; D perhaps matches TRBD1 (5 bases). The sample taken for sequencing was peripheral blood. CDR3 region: CASSFRAYGYTF. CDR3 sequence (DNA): TGTGCCAGCAGTTTCAGGGCCTATGGCTACACCTTC.